This T cell receptor beta chain was found in a study of Ad26.COV2.S vaccination and SARS-CoV-2 variants. Indicated treatment: about 20 received Ad26.COV2.S at low or high dose, single or two shots; five or six received placebo; per-sample allocation not given. Samples analyzed were those drawn on day 63 after the first vaccine or placebo injection. Assay: immunoSEQ multiplex PCR; the TCRdb copy retains only in-frame clones and omits some. Of 440,000 or so clones listed, around 92% are singletons. This CDR3 region has 13 residues. Trimming cost V 6 bases and J 7 bases, with 16 bases left between them.

The sequence was obtained from a person between 18 and 65 years old who received the Ad26.COV2.S COVID-19 vaccine or a placebo. The rearrangement joins TRBV12-3 or TRBV12-4 to TRBJ2-7; D uncertain. Sequencing was performed on peripheral blood, taken in a trial of Ad26.COV2.S vaccine versus placebo. CDR3 coding DNA: TGTGCCAGCAGACCGACATCAGTTCGGGAGCAGTACTTC. Protein: CASRPTSVREQYF.